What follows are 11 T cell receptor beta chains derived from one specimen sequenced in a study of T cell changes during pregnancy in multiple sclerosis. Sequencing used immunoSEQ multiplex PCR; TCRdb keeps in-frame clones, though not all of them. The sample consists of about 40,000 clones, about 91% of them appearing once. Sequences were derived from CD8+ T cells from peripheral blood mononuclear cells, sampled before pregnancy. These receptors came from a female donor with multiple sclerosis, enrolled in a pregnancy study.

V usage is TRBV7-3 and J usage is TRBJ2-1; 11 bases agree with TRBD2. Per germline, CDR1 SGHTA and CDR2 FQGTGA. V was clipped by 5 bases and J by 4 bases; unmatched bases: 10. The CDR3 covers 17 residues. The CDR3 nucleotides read TGTGCCAGCAGCCCTAGCCTAGCGGGAGGATCTTACAATGAGCAGTTCTTC. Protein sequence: CASSPSLAGGSYNEQFF. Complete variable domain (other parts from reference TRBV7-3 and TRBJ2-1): GAGVSQTPSNKVTEKGKYVELRCDPISGHTALYWYRQSLGQGPEFLIYFQGTGAADDSGLPNDRFFAVRPEGSVSTLKIQRTERGDSAVYLCASSPSLAGGSYNEQFFGPGTRLTVL.

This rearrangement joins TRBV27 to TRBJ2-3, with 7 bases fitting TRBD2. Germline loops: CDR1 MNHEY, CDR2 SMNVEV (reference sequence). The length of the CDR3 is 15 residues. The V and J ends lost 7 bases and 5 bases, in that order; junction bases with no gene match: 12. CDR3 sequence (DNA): TGTGCCAGCACCCCTAGGCGGGAGTTGGGAGATACGCAGTATTTT. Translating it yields CASTPRRELGDTQYF.

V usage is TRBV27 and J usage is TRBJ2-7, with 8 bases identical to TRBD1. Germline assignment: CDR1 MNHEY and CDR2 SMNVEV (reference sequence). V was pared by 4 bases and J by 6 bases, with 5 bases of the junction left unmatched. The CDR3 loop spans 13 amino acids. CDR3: CASSSWTGSEQYF. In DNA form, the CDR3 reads TGTGCCAGCAGTTCCTGGACAGGGAGCGAGCAGTACTTC.

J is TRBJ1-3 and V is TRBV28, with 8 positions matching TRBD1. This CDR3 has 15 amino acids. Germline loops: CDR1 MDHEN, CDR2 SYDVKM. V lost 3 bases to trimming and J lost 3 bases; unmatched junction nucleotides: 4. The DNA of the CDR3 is TGTGCCAGCAGTTTCAGGGGGCGATTTGGAAACACCATATATTTT. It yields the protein CASSFRGRFGNTIYF.

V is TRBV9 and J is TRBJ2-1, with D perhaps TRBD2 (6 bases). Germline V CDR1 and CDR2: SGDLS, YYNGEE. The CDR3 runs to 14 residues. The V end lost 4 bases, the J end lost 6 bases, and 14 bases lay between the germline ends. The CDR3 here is CASSPPGGANEQFF. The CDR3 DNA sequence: TGTGCCAGCAGCCCCCCAGGCGGGGCCAATGAGCAGTTCTTC.

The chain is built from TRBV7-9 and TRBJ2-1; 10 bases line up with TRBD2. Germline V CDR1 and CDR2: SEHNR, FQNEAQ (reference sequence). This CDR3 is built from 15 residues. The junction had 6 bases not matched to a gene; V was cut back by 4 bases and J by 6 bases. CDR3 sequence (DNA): TGTGCCAGCAGCTCTGCTAGCGGGAGCTTCAATGAGCAGTTCTTC. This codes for CASSSASGSFNEQFF.

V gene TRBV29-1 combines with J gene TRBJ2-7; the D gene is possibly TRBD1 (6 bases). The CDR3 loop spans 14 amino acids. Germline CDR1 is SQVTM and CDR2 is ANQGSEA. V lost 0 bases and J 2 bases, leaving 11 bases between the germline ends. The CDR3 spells CSVEDPGQTYEQYF. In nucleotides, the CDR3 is TGCAGCGTTGAAGATCCGGGACAAACCTACGAGCAGTACTTC.

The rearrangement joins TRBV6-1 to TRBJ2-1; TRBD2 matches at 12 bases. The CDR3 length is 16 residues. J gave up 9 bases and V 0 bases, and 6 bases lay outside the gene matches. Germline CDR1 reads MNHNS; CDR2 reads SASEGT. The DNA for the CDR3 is TGTGCCAGCAGTGAAGCCCCTAGCGGGAGGGGGACTGAGCAGTTCTTC. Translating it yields CASSEAPSGRGTEQFF.

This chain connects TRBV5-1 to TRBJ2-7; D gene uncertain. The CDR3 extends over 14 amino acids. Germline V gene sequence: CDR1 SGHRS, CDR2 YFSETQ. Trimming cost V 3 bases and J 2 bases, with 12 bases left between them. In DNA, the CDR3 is TGCGCCAGCAGCTCGGAACAGTACCCCTACGAGCAGTACTTC. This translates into CASSSEQYPYEQYF.

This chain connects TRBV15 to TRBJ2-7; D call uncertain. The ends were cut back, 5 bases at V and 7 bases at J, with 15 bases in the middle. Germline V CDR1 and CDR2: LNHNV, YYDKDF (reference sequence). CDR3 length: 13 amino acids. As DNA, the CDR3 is TGTGCCACCAGCCCACTACCCTCTCGGGAGCAGTACTTC. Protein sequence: CATSPLPSREQYF.

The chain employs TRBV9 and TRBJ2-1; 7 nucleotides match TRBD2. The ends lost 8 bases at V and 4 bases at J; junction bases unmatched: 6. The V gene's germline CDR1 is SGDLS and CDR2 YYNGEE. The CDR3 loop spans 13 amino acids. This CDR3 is CASGGESYNEQFF. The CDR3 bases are TGTGCCAGTGGGGGGGAGTCTTACAATGAGCAGTTCTTC.